These 20 T cell receptor beta chains were sequenced from one sample in a study of cytomegalovirus exposure and HLA in healthy donors. The PCR ran on 60 Vbeta and 13 Jbeta primers. Assay used: immunoSEQ multiplex PCR; TCRdb lists only in-frame clones, some missing. This sample has approximately 210,000 clones, with over 80% found just once. The material sequenced was PBMCs. The source is a young man in good health and CMV-seronegative.

About this clone: The same CDR3 can be traced to other DNA sequences in this sample. The V gene is TRBV6-5, the J gene TRBJ1-1, with D possibly TRBD1 on 5 matching bases. V shed 6 bases and J shed 1 base, with 9 bases lying between them. The CDR3 covers 13 residues. The germline CDR1 and CDR2 sequences are MNHEY and SVGAGI. CDR3 sequence reads: CASRTQGNTEAFF. Here the CDR3 DNA reads TGTGCCAGCAGAACGCAGGGGAACACTGAAGCTTTCTTT.

The V call is TRBV27, the J call TRBJ2-5; unclear D gene. The CDR3 is made up of 13 amino acids. Trimming removed 6 bases at V and 7 bases at J, with 15 bases between. Germline V gene lookup returns CDR1 MNHEY and CDR2 SMNVEV (reference sequence). The CDR3 sequence: CASSLIRAGTQYF. CDR3 sequence (DNA): TGTGCCAGCAGCCTAATCCGCGCAGGGACCCAGTACTTC.

This sequence joins TRBV7-9 and TRBJ2-1; 10 bases map to TRBD2. Trimming took 5 bases from V and 5 from J; bases not matched to a gene: 15. Germline V lookup: CDR1 SEHNR, CDR2 FQNEAQ (reference sequence). The CDR3 has 18 amino acids. This chain's CDR3 is CASSPSLAAGTSDNEQFF. The CDR3 nucleotides read TGTGCCAGCAGCCCTAGTCTTGCGGCGGGGACTAGCGACAATGAGCAGTTCTTC.

This clone was picked up one time. The chain uses TRBV6-5 and TRBJ1-1; TRBD1 matches 7 bases. CDR1 is MNHEY, CDR2 SVGAGI, per germline. V was clipped by 0 bases and J by 0 bases; unmatched bases: 4. The CDR3 length is 16 residues. The CDR3 sequence: CASSYSGQTLNTEAFF. The CDR3 nucleotides read TGTGCCAGCAGTTACTCGGGACAGACTCTGAACACTGAAGCTTTCTTT.

The chain uses TRBV11-2 and TRBJ2-3, with a tentative D call TRBD2 (6 bases). The length of the CDR3 is 16 residues. The V gene lost 6 bases and the J gene lost 4 bases, with 20 bases spanning the gap. The V gene's germline CDR1 is SGHAT and CDR2 FQNNGV. CDR3 nucleotide sequence: TGTGCCAGCAGGAGCCGGGACTCACTTCGTTCAGATACGCAGTATTTT. Translation: CASRSRDSLRSDTQYF.

This chain uses TRBV14 with TRBJ2-7; 9 bases are shared with TRBD1. This CDR3 has 14 residues. Germline assignment: CDR1 SGHDN and CDR2 FVKESK. V lost 6 bases, J lost 3 bases, and 6 bases stayed unmatched. The CDR3 sequence: CASRDTGQGYEQYF. The CDR3 nucleotides read TGTGCCAGCAGAGACACGGGACAGGGCTACGAGCAGTACTTC.

The table lists this clone with a few counts. The gene calls are TRBV5-1 and TRBJ1-1; a possible D gene is TRBD1 (6 bases). V shed 0 bases and J shed 1 base, with 10 bases lying between them. The CDR3 covers 15 residues. CDR1 SGHRS and CDR2 YFSETQ come from the germline V gene. DNA for the CDR3: TGCGCCAGCAGCTTGGTGGCAGGGGCGAACACTGAAGCTTTCTTT. Protein: CASSLVAGANTEAFF.

This sequence joins TRBV5-5 and TRBJ2-7; D is perhaps TRBD1 (6 bases). Germline V lookup: CDR1 SGHKS, CDR2 YYEKEE (reference sequence). V was trimmed by 4 bases and J by 0 bases, leaving 14 bases between them. The CDR3 is 15 residues long. CDR3 sequence reads: CASSQGTPTSYEQYF. The CDR3 DNA reads as TGTGCCAGCAGCCAGGGGACACCAACCTCCTACGAGCAGTACTTC.

This chain links TRBV18 with TRBJ2-5; D is uncertain. The closer fit of TRBJ2-7 to the DNA end suggests the J call may be wrong. The CDR3 has 13 amino acids. Germline V lookup: CDR1 KGHSH, CDR2 LQKENI. The CDR3 nucleotides are TGTGCCAGCTCACCACCGTTTCCATACGAGCAGTACTTC. The encoded protein is CASSPPFPYEQYF.

The rearrangement joins TRBV19 to TRBJ2-2, with TRBD1 matching 7 bases. The V gene end was trimmed by 9 bases and the J gene end by 6 bases; junction bases not matched to a gene: 10. This CDR3 has 14 residues. Germline assignment: CDR1 LNHDA and CDR2 SQIVND (reference sequence). CDR3 DNA: TGTGCCAGCACTCCGACAGGGATCCCCGGGGAGCTGTTTTTT. Translation gives CASTPTGIPGELFF.

In this sample, this clone turned up a few times. This chain connects TRBV15 to TRBJ2-7, with D perhaps TRBD2 (5 bases). Germline lookup yields CDR1 LNHNV and CDR2 YYDKDF (reference sequence). The CDR3 is made up of 16 amino acids. The V end was cut by 4 bases, the J end by 5 bases, with 21 bases between. The chain's CDR3 is CATSKDIEGIKNEQYF. CDR3 bases: TGTGCCACCAGCAAAGATATTGAGGGAATAAAAAACGAGCAGTACTTC.

The V and J genes are TRBV2 and TRBJ1-4; TRBD1 agrees at 7 bases. The CDR3 totals 16 residues. V lost 2 bases to trimming and J lost 8 bases; unmatched junction nucleotides: 11. CDR1 is SNHLY, CDR2 FYNNEI, per germline. CDR3 loop: CASSESLNRGGEKLFF. The DNA for the CDR3 is TGTGCCAGCAGTGAATCACTTAACAGGGGTGGAGAAAAACTGTTTTTT.

The V and J genes are TRBV19 and TRBJ2-3, with D possibly TRBD2 on 6 matching bases. The germline V and J ends were trimmed by 7 bases and 2 bases, with 19 bases remaining between them. The CDR3 loop spans 16 amino acids. CDR1 and CDR2 from the germline V gene are LNHDA and SQIVND (reference sequence). The CDR3 region is CASKNSGQQITDTQYF. CDR3 sequence (DNA): TGTGCCAGTAAAAATAGCGGACAACAGATCACAGATACGCAGTATTTT.

Only a few counts were recorded for this clone. The J gene is TRBJ2-2, the V gene TRBV13; 8 nucleotides line up with TRBD1. This CDR3 comprises 19 residues. Per the germline V gene, CDR1 is PRHDT and CDR2 is FYEKMQ (reference sequence). The V and J ends lost 2 bases and 2 bases, in that order; junction bases with no gene match: 13. The CDR3 DNA reads TGTGCCAGCAGCTTAAGTCCCTTGGCGGGACAGGTCAACACCGGGGAGCTGTTTTTT. This codes for CASSLSPLAGQVNTGELFF. Full variable domain (rest looked up from reference TRBV13 and TRBJ2-2): AAGVIQSPRHLIKEKRETATLKCYPIPRHDTVYWYQQGPGQDPQFLISFYEKMQSDKGSIPDRFSAQQFSDYHSELNMSSLELGDSALYFCASSLSPLAGQVNTGELFFGEGSRLTVL.

The rearrangement links TRBV11-2 to TRBJ1-1, with D maybe TRBD1 (6 bases). The CDR3 spans 14 residues. Germline CDR1 SGHAT, CDR2 FQNNGV. V gave up 1 base and J gave up 6 bases, with 12 bases separating them. The CDR3 is CASSLGGGGPEAFF. CDR3 nucleotide sequence: TGTGCCAGCAGCTTAGGGGGGGGCGGTCCTGAAGCTTTCTTT.

The rearrangement uses TRBV7-2 and TRBJ2-7; tentatively, D is TRBD2 (7 bases). Trimming left V 1 base short and J 3 bases short, with 10 bases between. The CDR3 extends over 14 amino acids. Germline V gives CDR1 SGHTA, CDR2 FQGNSA. CDR3 sequence (DNA): TGTGCCAGCAGCTTAGATAGGGGGGGCTACGAGCAGTACTTC. Protein sequence: CASSLDRGGYEQYF.

V is TRBV6-1 and J is TRBJ2-5; 12 bases match TRBD2. J lost 5 bases, V lost 6 bases, and 4 bases had no gene match. Germline CDR1 reads MNHNS; CDR2 reads SASEGT. The CDR3 has 14 residues. In DNA, the CDR3 is TGTGCCAGCAGACTAGCGGGGGGTTGGGAGACCCAGTACTTC. It codes for CASRLAGGWETQYF.

Regarding this clone: One end of the junction does not line up with germline, which may come from a read error. The V and J genes are TRBV7-7 and TRBJ2-2; the match to TRBD2 covers 12 bases. This CDR3 is 18 amino acids long. The germline V gene has CDR1 SSHAT and CDR2 FNYEAQ (reference sequence). CDR3 in DNA: TGTGCTAGCAGCCAGCGACTAGCGGGGGCCTCGAACACCGGGGAGCTGTTTTTT. Amino acids: CASSQRLAGASNTGELFF.

In its sample, this clone was seen a few times. The rearrangement joins TRBV27 to TRBJ1-2, with TRBD1 identical over 7 bases. CDR3 length: 13 amino acids. After removal of 2 bases from V and 7 bases from J, the junction contained 4 bases not matched to a gene. CDR1 and CDR2 from the germline V gene are MNHEY and SMNVEV (reference sequence). The CDR3 sequence is CASSLNRGSGYTF. CDR3 DNA sequence: TGTGCCAGCAGTTTAAACAGGGGAAGTGGCTACACCTTC.

The rearrangement joins TRBV5-1 to TRBJ2-5; 9 bases line up with TRBD1. The length of the CDR3 is 15 residues. Germline V CDR1 and CDR2: SGHRS, YFSETQ. V was pared by 2 bases and J by 5 bases, with 7 bases of the junction left unmatched. CDR3: CASSFEQGALETQYF. The CDR3 bases are TGCGCCAGCAGCTTTGAACAGGGGGCTTTGGAGACCCAGTACTTC.